Listed here are 2 T cell receptor beta chains from one sample, sequenced in a study of CD8+CD57+ T cells in acquired aplastic anemia (dated by TCRdb to the late 2010s). Expansion of CD8+CD57+ cells had been shown by flow cytometry in the patients chosen for sequencing. These reads were obtained on an Illumina HiSeq 2000. Profiling of TCR beta VDJ combinations and CDR3 sequences used genomic DNA as the template. The public reads were run again by TCRdb, first through fastp at Q25 and then through MiXCR, and only productive beta chains were kept. Rows matching on CDR3 protein sequence are summarized as one entry with the most common DNA and genes. The sample table records 150,000 to 200,000 distinct CDR3 sequences; approximately 52% of these occur just once. Clones ranked in the top ten supply about 1.7% of the sample. The sample taken for sequencing was sorted CD4+, CD8+, or CD8+CD57+ T cells (not recorded which) from PBMCs. These receptor sequences come from a human donor with aplastic anemia.

This clonotype was recorded at least ten times. The chain recombines TRBV5-1 with TRBJ2-6; maybe TRBD1 (5 bases). The CDR3 covers 15 residues. Germline loops: CDR1 SGHRS, CDR2 YFSETQ. With 2 bases removed from V and 0 bases from J, the gap between germline ends came to 6 bases. The CDR3 sequence is CASSLQDSGANVLTF. The DNA of the CDR3 is TGCGCCAGCAGCTTACAGGACTCTGGGGCCAACGTCCTGACTTTC.

This clonotype was observed at least ten times. This chain joins TRBV29-1 and TRBJ2-3, with D uncertain. Germline-derived CDR1 and CDR2 are SQVTM and ANQGSEA. Deletions cut 2 bases from V and 0 bases from J, with 9 bases between. The CDR3 consists of 14 residues. Here the CDR3 reads CSVERSRSTDTQYF. DNA for the CDR3: TGCAGCGTTGAACGGTCCCGGAGCACAGATACGCAGTATTTT.